The 32 T cell receptor beta chains given below trace back to one sample, sequenced in a study of T cells expressing NK-cell markers. TCRdb re-called the 5' RACE reads and gives one entry per CDR3 protein, without DNA. The table lists some 500,000 distinct CDR3 sequences. Specimen: blood T cells: a sorted CD56 or NKG2C T cell subset, CD4+ or CD8+ T cells, or bulk PBMC T cells (not recorded which). These receptors were collected from a woman between 45 and 65 years old in good health.

The chain is built from TRBV5-1 and TRBJ2-3; the TCRdb call, TRBD2, lacks DNA for checking. The germline V gene encodes CDR1 SGHRS and CDR2 YFSETQ. The CDR3 has 15 amino acids. Here the CDR3 reads CASSFLAGGVDTQYF.

The chain uses TRBV5-1 and TRBJ1-1. There are 15 residues in the CDR3. CDR1 is SGHRS, CDR2 YFSETQ, per germline. This CDR3 reads CASSREGVMNTEAFF.

V usage is TRBV6-5 and J usage is TRBJ2-3; TCRdb's D call of TRBD1 is untestable without DNA. Germline V gene lookup returns CDR1 MNHEY and CDR2 SVGAGI. The CDR3 runs to 13 residues. This chain's CDR3 is CASSPGTGVTQYF.

The genes are TRBV29-1 and TRBJ2-5; with no DNA, the TCRdb D assignment of TRBD1 cannot be verified. The CDR3 has 13 amino acids. Germline V CDR1 and CDR2: SQVTM, ANQGSEA. The chain's CDR3 is CSVRMGGAETQYF.

The V gene is TRBV25-1, the J gene TRBJ2-3; the TCRdb D gene call, TRBD1, has no DNA to confirm it. The CDR3 extends over 15 amino acids. The V gene's germline CDR1 is MGHDK and CDR2 SYGVNS. CDR3 amino acids: CASSEYWQGSDTQYF.

V is TRBV6-5 and J is TRBJ2-1; TCRdb's assignment of TRBD1 cannot be checked, as there is no DNA. The CDR3 has 13 amino acids. Looked up from germline, CDR1 is MNHEY and CDR2 is SVGAGI. CDR3 sequence: CASRQGSYNEQFF.

The rearrangement links TRBV3-1 to TRBJ2-3. Looked up from germline, CDR1 is LGHDT and CDR2 is YNNKEL (reference sequence). The CDR3 runs 14 residues. The CDR3 region is CASSPRHTTDTQYF.

The genes are TRBV12-3 or TRBV12-4 and TRBJ2-3; TCRdb outputs TRBD2, but without DNA this stays unchecked. The CDR3 runs to 15 residues. The CDR3 sequence is CASAAPSGSTDTQYF.

This chain links TRBV5-1 with TRBJ2-2; lacking DNA, the TRBD2 call made by TCRdb goes unchecked. Germline loops: CDR1 SGHRS, CDR2 YFSETQ. CDR3 length equals 16 residues. The CDR3 is CASSLVVGLITGELFF.

The chain carries TRBV6-5 and TRBJ1-5. Germline loops: CDR1 MNHEY, CDR2 SVGAGI. The CDR3 contains 13 residues. This chain's CDR3 is CASSPERVQPQHF.

The chain is built from TRBV6-6 and TRBJ2-1; no DNA is available, so the TRBD1 call from TCRdb remains unchecked. Per the germline V gene, CDR1 is MNHNY and CDR2 is SVGAGI (reference sequence). The CDR3 extends over 13 amino acids. Here the CDR3 reads CASSYGGLDEQFF.

The chain joins TRBV12-3 or TRBV12-4 to TRBJ2-3; lacking DNA, the TRBD1 call made by TCRdb goes unchecked. This CDR3 spans 15 amino acids. CDR3 amino acids: CASIRGQGGADTQYF.

The chain employs TRBV4-1 and TRBJ2-1. Per germline, CDR1 MGHRA and CDR2 YSYEKL. The CDR3 loop spans 17 amino acids. CDR3 in amino acids: CASSPYLLESSYNEQFF.

The rearrangement joins TRBV10-3 to TRBJ1-5; TCRdb picks TRBD1, but there is no DNA to check that call. The CDR3 consists of 15 residues. Germline V gene sequence: CDR1 ENHRY, CDR2 SYGVKD. CDR3: CAISESVQGNQPQHF.

The chain links TRBV6-6 to TRBJ2-3; TCRdb reports TRBD2, a call that lacks DNA to check it against. CDR1 and CDR2 from the germline V gene are MNHNY and SVGAGI (reference sequence). This CDR3 has 17 residues. The CDR3 is CASSYQPTSGKGGILYF.

The chain recombines TRBV5-1 with TRBJ2-1; TCRdb's D call of TRBD2 is untestable without DNA. The CDR3 runs to 16 residues. CDR1 SGHRS and CDR2 YFSETQ come from the germline V gene. CDR3 amino acids: CASRSLGGATYNEQFF.

The J gene is TRBJ2-1, the V gene TRBV5-1; TCRdb's D call of TRBD2 is untestable without DNA. Germline V gene data show CDR1 as SGHRS and CDR2 as YFSETQ. The length of the CDR3 is 15 residues. This CDR3 is CASSSTSGTGDEQFF.

The chain links TRBV27 to TRBJ1-1; without DNA, the TCRdb call of TRBD1 cannot be checked. The length of the CDR3 is 16 residues. Germline V CDR1 and CDR2: MNHEY, SMNVEV (reference sequence). CDR3 sequence reads: CASSFTPTGTNTEAFF.

This chain links TRBV11-2 with TRBJ2-3; without DNA, the TCRdb call of TRBD1 cannot be checked. This CDR3 comprises 15 residues. Germline values: CDR1 SGHAT, CDR2 FQNNGV. This CDR3 reads CASSRGTGSTDTQYF. The full variable domain, completed using reference TRBV11-2 and TRBJ2-3, is EAGVAQSPRYKIIEKRQSVAFWCNPISGHATLYWYQQILGQGPKLLIQFQNNGVVDDSQLPKDRFSAERLKGVDSTLKIQPAKLEDSAVYLCASSRGTGSTDTQYFGPGTRLTVL.

The chain combines TRBV5-1 with TRBJ1-1. The V gene's germline CDR1 is SGHRS and CDR2 YFSETQ. The CDR3 is 16 amino acids. The CDR3 loop is CASSLATLGPNTEAFF. Variable domain in full (rest from reference TRBV5-1 and TRBJ1-1): KAGVTQTPRYLIKTRGQQVTLSCSPISGHRSVSWYQQTPGQGLQFLFEYFSETQRNKGNFPGRFSGRQFSNSRSEMNVSTLELGDSALYLCASSLATLGPNTEAFFGQGTRLTVV.

V is TRBV7-9 and J is TRBJ2-2; TCRdb picks TRBD1, but there is no DNA to check that call. This CDR3 region has 18 residues. The germline V gene has CDR1 SEHNR and CDR2 FQNEAQ (reference sequence). CDR3 sequence: CASSPYLRASTGTGELFF.

The J gene is TRBJ2-1, the V gene TRBV24-1; lacking DNA, the TRBD2 call made by TCRdb goes unchecked. Germline-derived CDR1 and CDR2 are KGHDR and SFDVKD. CDR3 size: 18 residues. Here the CDR3 reads CATSVFGVRLALYNEQFF.

The V call is TRBV11-2, the J call TRBJ2-3; TCRdb gives TRBD2 as the D gene, but with no DNA this cannot be confirmed. Germline V gives CDR1 SGHAT, CDR2 FQNNGV. This CDR3 contains 13 residues. The CDR3 protein is CASSLATGAAGYF.

The chain couples TRBV5-1 to TRBJ2-4. The CDR3 is made up of 13 amino acids. CDR1 is SGHRS, CDR2 YFSETQ, per germline. CDR3 in amino acids: CASSFEPENIQYF.

This chain connects TRBV4-2 to TRBJ2-1. The CDR3 runs to 12 residues. Germline V gene sequence: CDR1 LGHNA, CDR2 YNFKEQ. CDR3 residues: CASSQVLHEQFF.

The V call is TRBV12-5, the J call TRBJ2-5; absent DNA, TCRdb's TRBD1 call cannot be checked. The CDR3 length is 17 residues. Germline V gene data show CDR1 as LGHNT and CDR2 as FRNRAP. The CDR3 spells CASGLSLGTGIQETQYF.

The V and J genes are TRBV6-6 and TRBJ1-5. The germline CDR1 and CDR2 sequences are MNHNY and SVGAGI (reference sequence). The CDR3 loop spans 11 amino acids. CDR3 sequence reads: CATGNNQPQHF.

This chain joins TRBV4-1 and TRBJ2-1; with no DNA, the TCRdb D assignment of TRBD2 cannot be verified. The CDR3 runs 17 residues. Germline CDR1 and CDR2: MGHRA and YSYEKL. The CDR3 protein is CASSQDQAGISYNEQFF.

The chain couples TRBV9 to TRBJ2-5; with no DNA, the TCRdb D assignment of TRBD1 cannot be verified. This CDR3 has 16 residues. Germline V gene sequence: CDR1 SGDLS, CDR2 YYNGEE. CDR3 residues: CASSGPGQRFQETQYF.

The chain is built from TRBV20-1 and TRBJ1-2. The CDR3 contains 14 residues. CDR1 and CDR2 (germline): DFQATT, SNEGSKA (reference sequence). CDR3 protein: CSAVGVARPDGYTF.

The chain links TRBV2 to TRBJ2-1; the TCRdb call, TRBD2, lacks DNA for checking. CDR1 is SNHLY, CDR2 FYNNEI, per germline. This CDR3 has 16 amino acids. CDR3: CASSEVVSGPPNEQFF.

The rearrangement joins TRBV13 to TRBJ2-3; TCRdb's D gene call, TRBD1, goes unchecked for lack of DNA. The CDR3 is 15 amino acids. Germline loops: CDR1 PRHDT, CDR2 FYEKMQ (reference sequence). The CDR3 sequence is CASEIAPGATDTQYF.